These T cell receptor beta chains were read from a single sample in a study of shared clonotypes between healthy human individuals. The data were produced by immunoSEQ multiplex PCR, yet TCRdb's version contains in-frame clones alone and is incomplete. The data show over 1.5 million clones, 95% to 99% seen once. The sample was naive CD4+ T cells sorted from blood. These TCRs come from a man younger than 40 in good health. Each CDR3 is given with its conserved first and last residue. A D gene is named only where the DNA matches it firmly. Not all rows give a size; the values are once, few, many and, for expanded clones, a class.

TRBV9	TRBD2	NA	TRBJ2-1	CASSAHPLAEDYNEQFF	TGTGCCAGCAGCGCCCATCCGCTAGCGGAGGACTACAATGAGCAGTTCTTC
TRBV5-4	TRBD1	few	TRBJ1-2	CASSLGTGRGYTF	TGTGCCAGCAGCTTGGGGACAGGGCGAGGCTACACCTTC
TRBV11-2	NA	once	TRBJ2-4	CASSPNGDLQNIQYF	TGTGCCAGCAGTCCTAATGGGGACCTGCAGAACATTCAGTACTTC
TRBV18	NA	NA	TRBJ2-1	CASSPIQGLRNEQFF	TGTGCCAGCTCACCAATCCAGGGGCTTAGAAATGAGCAGTTCTTC
TRBV28	TRBD2	NA	TRBJ2-3	CASIFGLAGNTDTQYF	TGTGCCAGCATCTTTGGTCTAGCGGGTAACACAGATACGCAGTATTTT
TRBV4-1	TRBD2	NA	TRBJ2-1	CASSQERLAGSSYNEQFF	TGCGCCAGCAGCCAAGAAAGACTAGCGGGTAGCTCCTACAATGAGCAGTTCTTC
TRBV9	NA	NA	TRBJ2-7	CASSPVVGGYEQYF	TGTGCCAGCAGCCCCGTGGTAGGGGGCTACGAGCAGTACTTC
TRBV5-1	NA	once	TRBJ2-7	CASSLAGGGTSSWYF	TGCGCCAGCAGCTTGGCCGGCGGCGGGACGTCGAGTTGGTACTTC
TRBV29-1	TRBD1	NA	TRBJ2-1	CSVGDRGYNEQFF	TGCAGCGTTGGGGACAGGGGGTACAATGAGCAGTTCTTC
TRBV28	NA	few	TRBJ2-7	CASRDATYEQYF	TGTGCCAGCAGGGATGCAACCTACGAGCAGTACTTC
TRBV19	NA	NA	TRBJ2-6	CASRPTGANVLTF	TGTGCCAGTAGACCAACTGGGGCCAACGTCCTGACTTTC
TRBV28	NA	NA	TRBJ1-2	CASSLYSAF	TGTGCCAGCAGTTTATATAGCGCCTTC
TRBV19	NA	NA	TRBJ2-2	CASSIVRVTGELFF	TGTGCCAGTAGTATCGTTCGGGTCACCGGGGAGCTGTTTTTT
TRBV5-1	NA	NA	TRBJ1-4	CASSKGVTNEKLFF	TGCGCCAGCAGCAAGGGGGTAACTAATGAAAAACTGTTTTTT
TRBV7-6	TRBD2	NA	TRBJ2-1	CASSLALAGVNEQFF	TGTGCCAGCAGCTTGGCACTAGCGGGAGTGAATGAGCAGTTCTTC
TRBV5-4	NA	NA	TRBJ2-5	CASSPIDPGGETQYF	TGTGCCAGCAGCCCTATTGACCCCGGTGGGGAGACCCAGTACTTC
TRBV11-3	NA	NA	TRBJ2-1	CASSQVGGSYNEQFF	TGTGCCAGCAGCCAGGTGGGGGGCTCCTACAATGAGCAGTTCTTC
TRBV6-5	NA	NA	TRBJ1-5	CASSGQSNQPQHF	TGTGCCAGCAGCGGACAGAGCAATCAGCCCCAGCATTTT
TRBV9	NA	NA	TRBJ1-5	CASSVVGEVDQPQHF	TGTGCCAGCAGCGTAGTAGGTGAAGTAGATCAGCCCCAGCATTTT
TRBV19	NA	NA	TRBJ1-4	CASSIKGHPLLEKLFF	TGTGCCAGTAGTATTAAGGGACACCCTCTTCTTGAAAAACTGTTTTTT
TRBV6-5	NA	NA	TRBJ2-2	CASSTQTRTGELFF	TGTGCCAGCAGTACTCAAACCCGGACCGGGGAGCTGTTTTTT
TRBV7-2	NA	NA	TRBJ2-7	CASSLSLRGYEQYF	TGTGCCAGCAGCCTCTCCTTGAGGGGCTACGAGCAGTACTTC
TRBV5-1	NA	few	TRBJ2-2	CASSLGGKNTGELFF	TGCGCCAGCAGCTTGGGGGGTAAGAACACCGGGGAGCTGTTTTTT
TRBV5-1	NA	NA	TRBJ2-1	CASSLRGTSSYNEQFF	TGCGCCAGCAGCTTGCGAGGTACCAGCTCCTACAATGAGCAGTTCTTC
TRBV18	NA	NA	TRBJ1-5	CASSWGTGSNQPQHF	TGTGCCAGCTCATGGGGCACAGGGAGTAATCAGCCCCAGCATTTT
TRBV4-1	NA	NA	TRBJ2-3	CASSQAPGLSIIF	TGCGCCAGCAGCCAAGCCCCGGGACTGTCAATCATCTTT